The entry below describes one TCR beta chain. Only in-frame clones appear in the TCRdb table, and some are missing; sequencing was by immunoSEQ multiplex PCR. The data contain 150,000 to 200,000 clones, about 87% of them seen just once; the ten biggest clones take up 3.5% to 4.5%. The data belong to a study of blood T cell repertoires in COVID-19. Study at large: Material from acute and convalescent COVID-19 was sourced from the United States, Italy and Spain. PBMCs, B-cell-depleted T cells, or T cells were the source of the cDNA or gDNA that made up the material.

The CDR3 totals 14 residues. V gave up 5 bases and J gave up 6 bases, with 11 bases separating them. Germline V lookup: CDR1 SGHTA, CDR2 FQGNSA. The sequenced sample was peripheral blood. V gene TRBV7-2 combines with J gene TRBJ1-6; possibly TRBD1 for D (6 bases). This receptor was obtained from a man between 18 and 35 years old with active or convalescent COVID-19. CDR3 sequence: CASSLRQANSPLHF. The CDR3 DNA reads as TGTGCCAGCAGCCTCCGACAGGCTAATTCACCCCTCCACTTT. Based on the CDR3 plus reference TRBV7-2 and TRBJ1-6, the full variable domain is GAGVSQSPSNKVTEKGKDVELRCDPISGHTALYWYRQSLGQGLEFLIYFQGNSAPDKSGLPSDRFSAERTGGSVSTLTIQRTQQEDSAVYLCASSLRQANSPLHFGNGTRLTVT.